This T cell receptor (beta chain) is drawn from a study of T cell repertoires in cytomegalovirus infection. Study context: Recently identified HLA-C-restricted CMV epitopes were used, and well-studied HLA-B-restricted CMV epitopes were used as well. Both CMV infection and a matching HLA type were indicated by public TCR beta signatures. Study findings and constraints: HLA-C-restricted TCR beta clonotypes specific for CMV led the ex vivo response.

With respect to this clonotype: The antigen remains undetermined.

MiXCR, applied by TCRdb to the reads, yields one record per CDR3 protein. The sample contains a few hundred thousand distinct CDR3 sequences, 30% to 35% of which appear only once. Here the sequenced sample was cultured PBMCs, taken from culture after CMV antigen stimulation. The receptor was isolated from a human donor in good health (CMV status not recorded). Some clones in this sample may be carry-over from other donors' samples.

CDR3 protein: CASRMTGGYTEAFF. CDR3 in DNA: TGTGCCAGCAGGATGACAGGGGGCTACACTGAAGCTTTCTTT. The chain uses TRBV28 and TRBJ1-1, with TRBD1 matching 10 bases. The CDR3 has 14 residues. Germline values: CDR1 MDHEN, CDR2 SYDVKM. V lost 6 bases to trimming and J lost 3 bases; unmatched junction nucleotides: 4.